What follows are 7 T cell receptor beta chains derived from one specimen sequenced in a study of blood T cells in healthy people across ages. PCR was performed a second time for about 7 to 11 cycles using a sample-barcoded 5' primer and a J-beta primer mix. TCRdb re-called the 5' RACE reads through MiXCR, storing one row per CDR3 protein. The sample shows about 1.8 million distinct CDR3 sequences, 40% to 55% of them seen only once. Input material: blood. Source of these receptors: a woman aged 40-49 years in good health.

J is TRBJ2-1 and V is TRBV21-1; the D segment call TRBD1 is taken from the table without a DNA check. TRBV21-1 is deemed a pseudogene. The CDR3 totals 14 residues. The CDR3 spells CASSKGGEGNEQFF. Here the CDR3 DNA reads TGTGCCAGCAGCAAAGGAGGGGAAGGAAATGAGCAGTTCTTC.

A few counts support this clonotype. J is TRBJ2-1 and V is TRBV5-1; D is perhaps TRBD2 (5 bases). The CDR3 consists of 11 residues. In germline, CDR1 is SGHRS, CDR2 YFSETQ. V lost 4 bases to trimming and J lost 9 bases, with 8 bases between them. CDR3: CASSAAGEQFF. The CDR3 DNA reads TGCGCCAGCAGCGCCGCGGGTGAGCAGTTCTTC.

This clonotype was counted between two and nine times. This rearrangement joins TRBV5-1 to TRBJ2-5, with no clear D. The germline CDR1 and CDR2 sequences are SGHRS and YFSETQ. This CDR3 has 13 amino acids. Trimming stripped 1 base from V and 2 bases from J, with 6 bases between. The CDR3 nucleotides read TGCGCCAGCAGCTTGAGGCATCAAGAGACCCAGTACTTC. Its translation: CASSLRHQETQYF.

The CDR3 coding sequence is TGCGCCAGCAGCAGCCGACAGATTGGCAATCAGCCCCAGCATTTT. Translated: CASSSRQIGNQPQHF. This chain uses TRBV4-1 with TRBJ1-5; D is possibly TRBD1 (5 bases). This CDR3 comprises 15 residues. Germline V gene data show CDR1 as MGHRA and CDR2 as YSYEKL. V lost 5 bases, J lost 2 bases, and 13 bases lay in between.

The rearrangement uses TRBV7-3 and TRBJ2-3; D gene ambiguous. This CDR3 is 15 amino acids long. Trimming took 0 bases from V and 4 from J, leaving 11 bases between them. Germline CDR1 SGHTA, CDR2 FQGTGA. CDR3 protein: CASSLTPDPPDTQYF. The CDR3 DNA reads as TGTGCCAGCAGCTTAACCCCGGACCCGCCAGATACGCAGTATTTT. The full variable domain, rest sourced from reference TRBV7-3 and TRBJ2-3, is GAGVSQTPSNKVTEKGKYVELRCDPISGHTALYWYRQSLGQGPEFLIYFQGTGAADDSGLPNDRFFAVRPEGSVSTLKIQRTERGDSAVYLCASSLTPDPPDTQYFGPGTRLTVL.

J is TRBJ1-2 and V is TRBV4-1; D is possibly TRBD1 (5 bases). Germline V lookup: CDR1 MGHRA, CDR2 YSYEKL. Trimming stripped 0 bases from V and 6 bases from J, with 14 bases between. CDR3 length: 15 residues. Here the CDR3 reads CASSQDLFRGNGYTF. CDR3 DNA sequence: TGCGCCAGCAGCCAAGATCTATTTCGGGGGAATGGCTACACCTTC.

The chain carries TRBV7-8 and TRBJ2-5, with D possibly called TRBD1 or TRBD2 (5 bases each). The assigned J gene may be wrong: the sequence end matches TRBJ2-7 better. The length of the CDR3 is 14 residues. Germline CDR1 reads SGHVS; CDR2 reads FQNEAQ. Written as DNA, the CDR3 is TGTGCCAGCAGCCCGCAATGGATTGGGGGCGAGCAGTACTTC. This encodes CASSPQWIGGEQYF.